One TCR beta chain is described in this entry. Its antigen is still unknown. The sample comes from a study of beta chain features in type 1 diabetes. This CDR3 has 11 amino acids. Trimming shortened V by 6 bases and J by 9 bases, and 13 bases separated the two germline ends. Germline V lookup: CDR1 DFQATT, CDR2 SNEGSKA (reference sequence). TCRB transcripts that were expressed got sequenced, as all of the isolated RNA had been reverse transcribed. Profiled with immunoSEQ multiplex PCR; TCRdb holds only in-frame clones, not every one. The data hold 850,000 to 900,000 clones, with about 17% observed a single time. Points from the study as a whole: Type 1 diabetes patients had fewer VDJ junction insertions and more deletions. Whether TCRB rearrangement is influenced by HLA type went unresolved here. Patients' naive, central memory and regulatory TCRB repertoires appeared more alike than those of healthy donors.

The sequence came from a woman in her late teens or twenties in good health. The sample taken for sequencing was naive CD4+ T cells from blood. The chain links TRBV20-1 to TRBJ2-3; D is perhaps TRBD1 (5 bases). CDR3 in amino acids: CSAIQARTQYF. The CDR3 coding sequence is TGCAGTGCGATACAGGCGAGGACGCAGTATTTT.